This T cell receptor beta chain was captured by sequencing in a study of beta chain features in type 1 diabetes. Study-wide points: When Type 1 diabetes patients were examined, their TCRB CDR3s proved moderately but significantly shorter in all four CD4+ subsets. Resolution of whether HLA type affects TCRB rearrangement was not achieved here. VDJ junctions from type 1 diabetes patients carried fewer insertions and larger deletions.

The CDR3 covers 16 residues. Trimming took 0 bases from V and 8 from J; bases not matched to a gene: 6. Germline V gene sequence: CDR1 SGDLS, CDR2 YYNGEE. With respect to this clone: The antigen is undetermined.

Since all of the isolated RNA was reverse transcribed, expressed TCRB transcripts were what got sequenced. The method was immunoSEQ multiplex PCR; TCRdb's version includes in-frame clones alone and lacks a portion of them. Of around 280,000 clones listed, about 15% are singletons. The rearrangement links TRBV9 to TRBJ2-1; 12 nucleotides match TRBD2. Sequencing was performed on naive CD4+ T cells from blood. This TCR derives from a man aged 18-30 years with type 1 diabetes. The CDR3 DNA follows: TGTGCCAGCAGCGTAGGGTGGGCTAGCGGGAGGGATGAGCAGTTCTTC. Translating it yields CASSVGWASGRDEQFF.